Listed below are T cell receptor beta chains from one sample, sequenced in a study of beta chain features in type 1 diabetes. The assay was immunoSEQ multiplex PCR, and TCRdb's table has in-frame clones only and misses some. This table has some 660,000 clones, roughly 13% appearing once. The material sequenced was naive CD4+ T cells from blood. The receptor set was obtained from a man between 18 and 35 years old with type 1 diabetes. CDR3s include the opening cysteine and the closing phenylalanine or tryptophan. The order of the fields is clone size, V gene, D gene, J gene, CDR3 DNA, CDR3 protein. A D gene is named only where the DNA matches it firmly. Clone size is shown for a subset of rows, as once, few, many or a class of expanded clone.

-	TRBV28	-	TRBJ1-1	TGTGCCAGCTCCCTGGGGGAGAGGGGTGCTTTCTTT	CASSLGERGAFF
few	TRBV19	-	TRBJ2-2	TGTGCCAGTAGTATACACAAGAACACCGGGGAGCTGTTTTTT	CASSIHKNTGELFF
few	TRBV29-1	-	TRBJ2-6	TGCAGCGTTGCCCTAGGCCTCTCTGGGGCCAACGTCCTGACTTTC	CSVALGLSGANVLTF
few	TRBV5-4	-	TRBJ2-7	TGTGCCAGCAGCCCGATGGAGGGGGCAACGTACGAGCAGTACTTC	CASSPMEGATYEQYF
-	TRBV6-6	-	TRBJ1-2	TGTGCCAGCACGGGGTGGCCTAACTATGGCTACACCTTC	CASTGWPNYGYTF
few	TRBV30	-	TRBJ2-1	TGTGCCTGGAGCTTCGCCTCCTCCTACAATGAGCAGTTCTTC	CAWSFASSYNEQFF
few	TRBV6-5	-	TRBJ2-3	TGTGCCAGCAGTTTTTCGAGGCAGGCAGATACGCAGTATTTT	CASSFSRQADTQYF
-	TRBV30	-	TRBJ1-2	TGTGCCTGGAGACCCTTAGGGAACAGGCAAGCTAACTATGGCTACACCTTC	CAWRPLGNRQANYGYTF
few	TRBV7-2	-	TRBJ2-7	TGTGCCAGCAGCTTAGTGTACGAGCAGTACTTC	CASSLVYEQYF
few	TRBV5-1	-	TRBJ2-3	TGCGCCAGCAGCTCACAGAAGAGCACAGATACGCAGTATTTT	CASSSQKSTDTQYF
-	TRBV14	-	TRBJ2-2	TGTGCCAGCAGCCCCGGCCCCCGGGAGCTGTTTTTT	CASSPGPRELFF
-	TRBV14	-	TRBJ2-7	TGTGCCAGCAGCCCCAAATCGGGATTCTCCTACGAGCAGTACTTC	CASSPKSGFSYEQYF
-	TRBV6-1	-	TRBJ2-5	TGTGCCAGCAGACACCGGGACGTCGGGGAGACCCAGTACTTC	CASRHRDVGETQYF
-	TRBV5-1	-	TRBJ2-5	TGCGCCAGCAGCACGGGGAGGTCACGGGAGACCCAGTACTTC	CASSTGRSRETQYF
few	TRBV30	-	TRBJ2-7	TGTGCCTGGAGTGGCGGCGCGGGGACGGCCCGTGCCTACGAGCAGTACTTC	CAWSGGAGTARAYEQYF
few	TRBV4-2	-	TRBJ1-1	TGTGCCAGCAGCCACCCGGGACCTGAAGCTTTCTTT	CASSHPGPEAFF
-	TRBV14	-	TRBJ1-2	TGTGCCAGCAGCACCCGAGGGGAGAACTATGGCTACACCTTC	CASSTRGENYGYTF
-	TRBV6-5	TRBD2	TRBJ2-3	TGTGCCAGCAGTTACGGAGGCGGGGGGGCGCGAGATACGCAGTATTTT	CASSYGGGGARDTQYF
few	TRBV4-2	TRBD1	TRBJ1-4	TGTGCCAGCAGGGACAGGGGGGTGAATGAAAAACTGTTTTTT	CASRDRGVNEKLFF
-	TRBV9	-	TRBJ2-3	TGTGCCAGCAGCCTATTAGCAGATACGCAGTATTTT	CASSLLADTQYF
-	TRBV11-1	TRBD2	TRBJ2-7	TGTGCCAGCAGCCGGACTAGCGGGAGCCTTCCCTACGAGCAGTACTTC	CASSRTSGSLPYEQYF
-	TRBV9	-	TRBJ1-2	TGTGCCAGCAGCTCGGCGGCAAGTGGCTACACCTTC	CASSSAASGYTF
-	TRBV7-7	-	TRBJ2-1	TGTGCTAGCAGCTTAGAGGTAGCGGACAATGAGCAGTTCTTC	CASSLEVADNEQFF
-	TRBV11-3	-	TRBJ2-3	TGTGCCAGCAGTCCGGGACAAAGCACAGATACGCAGTATTTT	CASSPGQSTDTQYF
-	TRBV6-5	TRBD1	TRBJ1-2	TGTGCCAGCAGTTATTCGGGACAGGGGATCGAGGGCTACACCTTC	CASSYSGQGIEGYTF
few	TRBV30	-	TRBJ1-1	TGTGCCTGGATGGGATCGGGGGGTACTGAAGCTTTCTTT	CAWMGSGGTEAFF
many	TRBV10-3	-	TRBJ2-3	TGTGCCATCAGCCCAGGAGATACGCAGTATTTT	CAISPGDTQYF
few	TRBV4-2	-	TRBJ1-1	TGTGCCAGCAGCCAAGTGGCGACCGGGGTAACTGAAGCTTTCTTT	CASSQVATGVTEAFF
few	TRBV2	TRBD2	TRBJ2-7	TGTGCCAGCAGTGTAAGACTAGCGGGAGACGAGCAGTACTTC	CASSVRLAGDEQYF
-	TRBV6-1	-	TRBJ2-3	TGTGCCACCACAGATACGCAGTATTTT	CATTDTQYF
-	TRBV28	TRBD2	TRBJ2-5	TGTGCCAGCTCCCCCCGGGGGGTTTCGGAGACCCAGTACTTC	CASSPRGVSETQYF
-	TRBV7-2	TRBD1	TRBJ1-2	TGTGCCAGCAGCTTAGGCCCAGGGGGCGTCGGTGGCTACACCTTC	CASSLGPGGVGGYTF
-	TRBV7-9	-	TRBJ2-1	TGTGCCAGCAGCTTAGATTTGGGCGGTTCCTACAATGAGCAGTTCTTC	CASSLDLGGSYNEQFF
-	TRBV27	TRBD1	TRBJ2-2	TGTGCCAGCAGTTTTCGGGGACAGGGGGCCGGGGAGCTGTTTTTT	CASSFRGQGAGELFF
-	TRBV2	TRBD1	TRBJ2-3	TGTGCCAGCAGTATCTACGGACAGGGGGGAACAGATACGCAGTATTTT	CASSIYGQGGTDTQYF
few	TRBV29-1	-	TRBJ2-3	TGCAGCGTTTTTCCGAGACACACAGATACGCAGTATTTT	CSVFPRHTDTQYF
-	TRBV6-6	TRBD1	TRBJ1-1	TGTGCCAGCAGTTACCCCAGGGGGATGCACACTGAAGCTTTCTTT	CASSYPRGMHTEAFF
few	TRBV30	-	TRBJ1-4	TGTGCCTGGAGTGTGTACGGGGGTGCTAATGAAAAACTGTTTTTT	CAWSVYGGANEKLFF
-	TRBV4-1	-	TRBJ2-6	TGCGCCAGCAGCCAAGATCGGGTATCAATCTCTGGGGCCAACGTCCTGACTTTC	CASSQDRVSISGANVLTF
-	TRBV7-9	-	TRBJ2-5	TGTGCCAGCAGCTTAGCGTCGGGATTCCAAGAGACCCAGTACTTC	CASSLASGFQETQYF
-	TRBV9	TRBD1	TRBJ1-4	TGTGCCAGCAGCCTGCGGACAGGGAATGAAAAACTGTTTTTT	CASSLRTGNEKLFF
few	TRBV5-1	-	TRBJ1-2	TGCGCCAGCAGCCCCGGCCCCGTGAAGGATGGCTACACCTTC	CASSPGPVKDGYTF
-	TRBV14	-	TRBJ1-1	TGTGCCAGCAGCCTTCTTCAGGCAGGGGTAAACACTGAAGCTTTCTTT	CASSLLQAGVNTEAFF
few	TRBV4-3	-	TRBJ2-1	TGCGCCAGCAGCCGAGGGGGGGCGTCGGGGAGAACTGAGCAGTTCTTC	CASSRGGASGRTEQFF
few	TRBV4-2	-	TRBJ2-5	TGTGCCAGCAGCCAAGGCCGGTGGGACGGGGAGACCCAGTACTTC	CASSQGRWDGETQYF
few	TRBV20-1	-	TRBJ2-7	TGCAGTGCGGACAGAGGCTACGAGCAGTACTTC	CSADRGYEQYF
-	TRBV7-2	TRBD1	TRBJ2-2	TGTGCCAGCAGCTCCGGGACAGGGGAATTCGGGGAGCTGTTTTTT	CASSSGTGEFGELFF
few	TRBV18	-	TRBJ2-5	TGTGCCAGCTCCCGGGACTTACAAGAGACCCAGTACTTC	CASSRDLQETQYF
few	TRBV19	-	TRBJ2-1	TGTGCCAGTGACCTTAGCGCTGAAAGGGGGTTCTTC	CASDLSAERGFF
once	TRBV4-3	-	TRBJ2-1	TGCGCCAGCAGCCAAGAAGGGACATCCTACAATGAGCAGTTCTTC	CASSQEGTSYNEQFF
few	TRBV5-1	TRBD1	TRBJ1-3	TGCGCCAGCAGGGCCGGGACAGGGGCTGGAAACACCATATATTTT	CASRAGTGAGNTIYF
few	TRBV7-7	-	TRBJ2-3	TGTGCTAGCAGCTTAGGCGGGGTGTCAGATACGCAGTATTTT	CASSLGGVSDTQYF
-	TRBV2	-	TRBJ1-1	TGTGCCTACCAGAAGGGCTTGAGTACTGAAGCTTTCTTT	CAYQKGLSTEAFF
few	TRBV28	TRBD1	TRBJ2-3	TGTGCCAGCAGTGAGACAGGGGGGACAGATACGCAGTATTTT	CASSETGGTDTQYF
-	TRBV28	TRBD1	TRBJ1-2	TGTGCCAGCAGGGGACAGGGGGAAAGGGATGGCTACACCTTC	CASRGQGERDGYTF